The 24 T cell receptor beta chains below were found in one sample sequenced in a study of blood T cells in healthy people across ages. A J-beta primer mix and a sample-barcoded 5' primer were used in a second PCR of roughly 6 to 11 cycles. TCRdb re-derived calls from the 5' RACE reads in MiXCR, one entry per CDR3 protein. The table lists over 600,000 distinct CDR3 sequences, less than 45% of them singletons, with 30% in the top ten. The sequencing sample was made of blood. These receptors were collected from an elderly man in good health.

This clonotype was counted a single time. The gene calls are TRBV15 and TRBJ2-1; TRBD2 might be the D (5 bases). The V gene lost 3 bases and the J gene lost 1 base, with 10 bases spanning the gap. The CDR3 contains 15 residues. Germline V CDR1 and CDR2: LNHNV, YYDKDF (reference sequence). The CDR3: CATSRSGDSYNEQFF. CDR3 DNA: TGTGCCACCAGCAGGTCCGGGGATTCCTACAATGAGCAGTTCTTC.

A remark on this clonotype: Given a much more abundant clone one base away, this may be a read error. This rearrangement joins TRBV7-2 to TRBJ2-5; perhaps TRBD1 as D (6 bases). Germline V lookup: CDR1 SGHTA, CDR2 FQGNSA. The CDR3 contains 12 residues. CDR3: CASRLDRETQYF. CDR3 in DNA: TGTGCCAGCCGCTTAGACAGGGAGACCCAGTACTTC.

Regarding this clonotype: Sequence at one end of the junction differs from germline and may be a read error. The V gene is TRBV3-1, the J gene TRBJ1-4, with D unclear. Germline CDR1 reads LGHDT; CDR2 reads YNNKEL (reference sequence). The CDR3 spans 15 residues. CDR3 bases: TGTGCCAGCAGCCGAGCTAGGGTGTCGGACGAAAAACCGTTTTTT. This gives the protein CASSRARVSDEKPFF.

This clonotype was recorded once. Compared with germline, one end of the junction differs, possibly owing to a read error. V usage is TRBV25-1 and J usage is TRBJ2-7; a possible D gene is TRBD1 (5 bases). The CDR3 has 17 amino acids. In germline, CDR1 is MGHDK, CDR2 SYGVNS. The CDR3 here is CASSECVWTNVSYEQYF. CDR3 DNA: TGCGCCAGCAGTGAATGCGTCTGGACAAACGTCTCCTACGAGCAGTACTTC.

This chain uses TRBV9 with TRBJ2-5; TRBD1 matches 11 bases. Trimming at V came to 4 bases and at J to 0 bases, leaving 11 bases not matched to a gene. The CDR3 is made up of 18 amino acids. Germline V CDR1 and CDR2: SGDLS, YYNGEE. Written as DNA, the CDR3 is TGTGCCAGCAGCCTTACGCCTTGGGGACAGGGGGACCAAGAGACCCAGTACTTC. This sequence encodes CASSLTPWGQGDQETQYF.

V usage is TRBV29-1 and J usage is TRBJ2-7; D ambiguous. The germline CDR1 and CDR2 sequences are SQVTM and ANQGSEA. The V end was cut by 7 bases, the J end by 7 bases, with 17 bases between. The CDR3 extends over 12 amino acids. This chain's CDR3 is CSADSELGEQYF. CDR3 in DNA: TGCAGCGCCGATTCGGAGTTGGGTGAGCAGTACTTC.

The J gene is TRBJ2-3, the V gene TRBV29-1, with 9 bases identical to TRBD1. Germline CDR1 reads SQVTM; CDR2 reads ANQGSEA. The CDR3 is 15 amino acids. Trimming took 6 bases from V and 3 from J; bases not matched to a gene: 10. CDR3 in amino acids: CSVKPGQGKTDTQYF. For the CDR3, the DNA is TGCAGCGTGAAACCGGGACAGGGTAAAACAGATACGCAGTATTTT.

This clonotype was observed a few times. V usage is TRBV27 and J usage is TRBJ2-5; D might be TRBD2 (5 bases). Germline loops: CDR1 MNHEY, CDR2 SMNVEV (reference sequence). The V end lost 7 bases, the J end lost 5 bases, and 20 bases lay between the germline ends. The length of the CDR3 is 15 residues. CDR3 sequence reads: CASKALGLYGETQYF. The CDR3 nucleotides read TGTGCCAGCAAAGCTTTAGGACTTTACGGGGAGACCCAGTACTTC.

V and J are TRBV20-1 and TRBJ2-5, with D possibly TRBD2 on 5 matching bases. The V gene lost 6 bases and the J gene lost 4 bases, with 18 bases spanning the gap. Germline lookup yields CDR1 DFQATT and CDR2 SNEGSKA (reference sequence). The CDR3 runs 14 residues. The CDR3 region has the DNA TGCAGTGCCTTGCGGGTCGATTGGGTAGAGACCCAGTACTTC. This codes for CSALRVDWVETQYF.

The CDR3 sequence: CASSFRQGGYQETQYF. The CDR3 bases are TGTGCCAGCAGCTTCAGACAGGGGGGGTACCAAGAGACCCAGTACTTC. The V call is TRBV11-2, the J call TRBJ2-5; TRBD1 matches 9 bases. The CDR3 contains 16 residues. V lost 3 bases and J lost 0; bases outside the gene matches: 5. The germline gives CDR1 SGHAT, CDR2 FQNNGV.

CDR3 nucleotides: TGTGCCAGCAGTTCCCCTGGACAGGGACTAGCGGGAGCCGGGGAGCAGTTCTTC. Amino acids: CASSSPGQGLAGAGEQFF. J is TRBJ2-1 and V is TRBV28; 14 bases map to TRBD2. CDR3 length: 18 residues. CDR1 and CDR2 from the germline V gene are MDHEN and SYDVKM. The J segment lost 10 bases and the V segment lost 4 bases, leaving 15 bases of the junction unmatched. The whole variable domain, filled in from reference TRBV28 and TRBJ2-1, reads DVKVTQSSRYLVKRTGEKVFLECVQDMDHENMFWYRQDPGLGLRLIYFSYDVKMKEKGDIPEGYSVSREKKERFSLILESASTNQTSMYLCASSSPGQGLAGAGEQFFGPGTRLTVL.

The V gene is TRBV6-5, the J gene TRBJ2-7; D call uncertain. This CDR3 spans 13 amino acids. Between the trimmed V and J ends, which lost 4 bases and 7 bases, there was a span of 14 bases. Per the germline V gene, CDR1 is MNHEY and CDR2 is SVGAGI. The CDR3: CASSSVRPPEQYF. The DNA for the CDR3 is TGTGCCAGCAGTTCGGTGAGACCCCCGGAGCAGTACTTC.

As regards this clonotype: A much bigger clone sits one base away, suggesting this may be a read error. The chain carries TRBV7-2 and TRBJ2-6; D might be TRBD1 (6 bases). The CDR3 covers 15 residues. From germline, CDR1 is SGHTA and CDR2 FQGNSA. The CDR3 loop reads CASSRQDSGANVPTF. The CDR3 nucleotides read TGTGCCAGCAGCCGACAGGACTCTGGGGCCAACGTCCCGACTTTC.

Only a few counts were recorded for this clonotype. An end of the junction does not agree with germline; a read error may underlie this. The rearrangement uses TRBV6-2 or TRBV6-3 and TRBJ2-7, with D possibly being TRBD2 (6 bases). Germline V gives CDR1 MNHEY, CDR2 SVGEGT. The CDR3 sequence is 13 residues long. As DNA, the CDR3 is TGTGCCAGCAGTGACTCGGAGGGATACGAGCAGTACTTC. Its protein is CASSDSEGYEQYF.

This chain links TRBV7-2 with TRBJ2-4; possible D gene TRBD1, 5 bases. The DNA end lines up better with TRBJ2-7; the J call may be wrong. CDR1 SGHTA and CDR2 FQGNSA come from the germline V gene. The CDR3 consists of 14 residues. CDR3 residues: CASSFNTGPYEQYF. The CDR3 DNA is TGTGCCAGCAGCTTTAACACAGGCCCCTACGAGCAGTACTTC.

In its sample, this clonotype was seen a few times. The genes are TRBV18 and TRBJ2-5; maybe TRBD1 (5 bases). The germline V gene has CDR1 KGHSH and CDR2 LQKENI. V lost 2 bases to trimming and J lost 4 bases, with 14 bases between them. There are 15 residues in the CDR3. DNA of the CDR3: TGTGCCAGCTCACCATCAAGGGGCCCAACAGAGACCCAGTACTTC. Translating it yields CASSPSRGPTETQYF.

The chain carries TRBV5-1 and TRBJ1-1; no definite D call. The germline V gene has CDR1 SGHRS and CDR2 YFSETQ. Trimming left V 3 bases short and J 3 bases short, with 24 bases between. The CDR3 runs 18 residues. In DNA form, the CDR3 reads TGCGCCAGCAGCTCATCGAACCGGGTCAAGTACAATGACACTGAAGCTTTCTTT. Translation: CASSSSNRVKYNDTEAFF.

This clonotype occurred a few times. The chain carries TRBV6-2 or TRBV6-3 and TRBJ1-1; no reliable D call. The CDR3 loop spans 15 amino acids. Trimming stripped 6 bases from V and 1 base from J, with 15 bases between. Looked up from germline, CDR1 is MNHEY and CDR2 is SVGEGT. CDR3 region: CASRKGVFGNTEAFF. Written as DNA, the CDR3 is TGTGCCAGCAGAAAGGGAGTATTTGGGAACACTGAAGCTTTCTTT.

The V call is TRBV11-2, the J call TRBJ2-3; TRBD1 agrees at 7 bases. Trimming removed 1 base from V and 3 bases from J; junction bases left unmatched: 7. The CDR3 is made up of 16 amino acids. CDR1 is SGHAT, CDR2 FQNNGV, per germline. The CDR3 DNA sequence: TGTGCCAGCAGCTTAGGGTACAGGGGTCGTACAGATACGCAGTATTTT. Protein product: CASSLGYRGRTDTQYF. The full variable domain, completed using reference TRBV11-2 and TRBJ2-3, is EAGVAQSPRYKIIEKRQSVAFWCNPISGHATLYWYQQILGQGPKLLIQFQNNGVVDDSQLPKDRFSAERLKGVDSTLKIQPAKLEDSAVYLCASSLGYRGRTDTQYFGPGTRLTVL.

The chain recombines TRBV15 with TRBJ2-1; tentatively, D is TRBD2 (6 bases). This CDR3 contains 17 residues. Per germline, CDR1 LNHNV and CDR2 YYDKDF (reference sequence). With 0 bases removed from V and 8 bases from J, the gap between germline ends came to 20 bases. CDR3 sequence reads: CATSREGGMIGGHEQFF. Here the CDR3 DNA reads TGTGCCACCAGCAGAGAGGGCGGGATGATTGGTGGGCATGAGCAGTTCTTC.

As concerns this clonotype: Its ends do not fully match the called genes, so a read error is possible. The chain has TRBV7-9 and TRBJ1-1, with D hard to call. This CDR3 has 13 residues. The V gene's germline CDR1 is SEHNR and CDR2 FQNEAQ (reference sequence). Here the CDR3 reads CVSSRTANTEAFF. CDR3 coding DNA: TGTGTCAGCAGCAGGACGGCCAACACTGAAGCTTTCTTT.

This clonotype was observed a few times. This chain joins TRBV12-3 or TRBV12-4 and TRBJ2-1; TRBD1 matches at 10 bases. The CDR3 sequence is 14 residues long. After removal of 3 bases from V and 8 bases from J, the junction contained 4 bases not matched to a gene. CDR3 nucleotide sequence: TGTGCCAGCAGTTTTGGGGACAGGGGCCATGAGCAGTTCTTC. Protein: CASSFGDRGHEQFF.

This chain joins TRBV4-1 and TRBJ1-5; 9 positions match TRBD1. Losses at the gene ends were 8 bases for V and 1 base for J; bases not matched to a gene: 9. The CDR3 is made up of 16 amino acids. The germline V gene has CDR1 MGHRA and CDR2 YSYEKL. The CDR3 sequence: CASSGQGLGSNQPQHF. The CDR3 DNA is TGCGCCAGCTCGGGACAGGGACTGGGCAGCAATCAGCCCCAGCATTTT.

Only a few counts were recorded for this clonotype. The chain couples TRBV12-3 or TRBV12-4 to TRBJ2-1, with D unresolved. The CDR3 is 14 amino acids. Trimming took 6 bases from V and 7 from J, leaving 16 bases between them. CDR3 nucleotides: TGTGCCAGCAGACACCTTGGTATCGATAATGAGCAGTTCTTC. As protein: CASRHLGIDNEQFF.